The clone carrying this T cell receptor beta chain has a handful of counts. This sample is drawn from a study of OX40 agonist ivuxolimab in advanced cancers. Study overall: The group had a mean age of around 64 years, ranged from about 20 to 79, and was just under 85% male.

V was trimmed by 6 bases and J by 2 bases, leaving 10 bases between them. The V gene's germline CDR1 is ENHRY and CDR2 SYGVKD. The CDR3 length is 14 residues. This table comes from immunoSEQ multiplex PCR, and its TCRdb copy is limited to in-frame clones, with some not included. The data show tens of thousands of clones, more than 70% seen once. This specimen was CD4+ or CD8+ T cells sorted from blood, taken in a trial of the OX40 agonist ivuxolimab. This TCR was sampled from an adult with an advanced solid tumor such as melanoma, head and neck, liver or kidney cancer. The chain has TRBV10-3 and TRBJ2-2, with a weak D call TRBD2 (6 bases). The CDR3 bases are TGTGCCATCAGAGTAGCGGACAACACCGGGGAGCTGTTTTTT. Translating gives CAIRVADNTGELFF.